The following is a TCR beta chain sequence with its context. Germline loops: CDR1 WNHNN, CDR2 SYGVQD (reference sequence). Trimming cost V 3 bases and J 1 base, with 8 bases left between them. This CDR3 contains 14 residues. Profiled with immunoSEQ multiplex PCR; TCRdb holds only in-frame clones, not every one. The sample carries hundreds of thousands of clones, around 87% recorded once. The data were taken from a study of Ad26.COV2.S vaccination and SARS-CoV-2 variants. Treatment indicated: 15 to 20 received Ad26.COV2.S at low or high dose, single or two shots; 5 received placebo; per-sample allocation not given. Sample collection was performed on day 63 after the first vaccine or placebo injection.

The clonotype was recovered from a person between 18 and 65 years old who received the Ad26.COV2.S COVID-19 vaccine or a placebo. The input for sequencing was peripheral blood, taken in a trial of Ad26.COV2.S vaccine versus placebo. V is TRBV10-1 and J is TRBJ2-3; D possibly corresponds to TRBD2 (6 bases). The DNA of the CDR3 is TGCGCCAGCAGTGAAGCGGGTGGCACAGATACGCAGTATTTT. It codes for CASSEAGGTDTQYF.